The 14 T cell receptor beta chains below all came from one sample that was sequenced in a study of cytomegalovirus exposure and HLA in healthy donors. The PCR contained 60 Vbeta and 13 Jbeta primers. TCRdb's table, derived via immunoSEQ multiplex PCR, lists solely in-frame clones and lacks some. The sample lists about 200,000 clones; around 80% were seen once. Sequencing was carried out using PBMCs. The source of these receptors is a man aged 30-40 years in good health and CMV-seronegative.

This clone came up a few times. This chain links TRBV28 with TRBJ2-2; 7 bases match TRBD2. Looked up from germline, CDR1 is MDHEN and CDR2 is SYDVKM. The junction had 10 bases not matched to a gene; V was cut back by 6 bases and J by 6 bases. This CDR3 is built from 15 residues. The CDR3 sequence: CASRSHGGRAGELFF. In DNA form, the CDR3 reads TGTGCCAGCAGATCACACGGGGGGAGGGCCGGGGAGCTGTTTTTT.

The rearrangement joins TRBV9 to TRBJ1-6; tentative D call: TRBD1 (6 bases). Germline CDR1 is SGDLS and CDR2 is YYNGEE. This CDR3 has 15 residues. V shed 3 bases and J shed 3 bases, with 10 bases lying between them. DNA of the CDR3: TGTGCCAGCAGCGACCAACAGGGCTATAATTCACCCCTCCACTTT. Amino acid sequence: CASSDQQGYNSPLHF.

The chain uses TRBV5-1 and TRBJ2-3; a weak D match, TRBD2 (5 bases). Germline V lookup: CDR1 SGHRS, CDR2 YFSETQ. The CDR3 is 14 amino acids. V lost 0 bases, J lost 5 bases, and 10 bases lay in between. The CDR3 nucleotides are TGCGCCAGCAGCTTGGTTTCCCGGGGAGATACGCAGTATTTT. Translated: CASSLVSRGDTQYF.

The chain carries TRBV5-1 and TRBJ1-3, with 7 bases aligning to TRBD1. Losses at the gene ends were 2 bases for V and 8 bases for J; bases not matched to a gene: 4. From germline, CDR1 is SGHRS and CDR2 YFSETQ. The CDR3 spans 13 residues. CDR3 sequence reads: CASSFKGADTIYF. CDR3 DNA sequence: TGCGCCAGCAGCTTTAAGGGGGCGGACACCATATATTTT.

The chain uses TRBV7-2 and TRBJ2-3; TRBD1 is a possible D gene (5 bases). The CDR3 spans 15 residues. V was cut by 0 bases and J by 6 bases, with 13 bases left in between. Germline V gene data show CDR1 as SGHTA and CDR2 as FQGNSA. This CDR3 reads CASSLARTTRDTQYF. The CDR3 nucleotides are TGTGCCAGCAGCTTAGCCCGGACAACGCGGGATACGCAGTATTTT.

This clone is a singleton in its sample. This chain links TRBV7-8 with TRBJ2-3, with 9 nucleotides matching TRBD2. Trimming removed 2 bases from V and 0 bases from J; junction bases left unmatched: 9. Germline values: CDR1 SGHVS, CDR2 FQNEAQ. CDR3 length: 18 amino acids. The CDR3 protein is CASSLPKLTSGSTDTQYF. CDR3 DNA sequence: TGTGCCAGCAGCTTACCAAAGCTGACTAGCGGCAGCACAGATACGCAGTATTTT.

The gene calls are TRBV7-9 and TRBJ2-7; TRBD1 matches at 7 bases. J gave up 7 bases and V 5 bases, and 14 bases lay outside the gene matches. The CDR3 sequence is 15 residues long. Germline V gene lookup returns CDR1 SEHNR and CDR2 FQNEAQ (reference sequence). CDR3 bases: TGTGCCAGCAGCCAGACCAGGGGGAGAGGTTGGGAGCAGTACTTC. It yields the protein CASSQTRGRGWEQYF.

The chain has TRBV6-5 and TRBJ2-3; TRBD2 matches at 10 bases. The CDR3 is 15 residues long. V was clipped by 6 bases and J by 4 bases; unmatched bases: 7. Germline assignment: CDR1 MNHEY and CDR2 SVGAGI. CDR3 protein: CASRRLLAGADTQYF. The CDR3 DNA sequence: TGTGCCAGCAGAAGATTGCTAGCGGGGGCAGATACGCAGTATTTT.

The rearrangement links TRBV5-1 to TRBJ1-1, with D possibly TRBD1 on 6 matching bases. Trimming pared 1 base from V and 12 bases from J, leaving 19 bases between. Germline loops: CDR1 SGHRS, CDR2 YFSETQ. CDR3 length: 14 amino acids. DNA for the CDR3: TGCGCCAGCAGCTTGTTTCGTACAGGGCAAGAAACTTTCTTT. It encodes CASSLFRTGQETFF. The full variable domain, rest sourced from reference TRBV5-1 and TRBJ1-1, is KAGVTQTPRYLIKTRGQQVTLSCSPISGHRSVSWYQQTPGQGLQFLFEYFSETQRNKGNFPGRFSGRQFSNSRSEMNVSTLELGDSALYLCASSLFRTGQETFFGQGTRLTVV.

This chain joins TRBV19 and TRBJ1-5, with 9 bases that match TRBD1. The V gene end was trimmed by 8 bases and the J gene end by 6 bases; junction bases not matched to a gene: 8. The germline gives CDR1 LNHDA, CDR2 SQIVND (reference sequence). CDR3 length equals 14 residues. CDR3 sequence reads: CASSQTGGVQPQHF. For the CDR3, the DNA is TGTGCCAGTTCCCAAACAGGGGGCGTTCAGCCCCAGCATTTT.

The chain employs TRBV7-9 and TRBJ2-5, with 12 bases matching TRBD2. This CDR3 comprises 17 residues. Germline V lookup: CDR1 SEHNR, CDR2 FQNEAQ (reference sequence). V lost 5 bases, J lost 4 bases, and 11 bases stayed unmatched. CDR3 protein: CASSPLTSGGVGETQYF. The CDR3 region has the DNA TGTGCCAGCAGCCCCCTGACTAGCGGGGGAGTGGGAGAGACCCAGTACTTC.

The chain employs TRBV10-3 and TRBJ1-2; D might be TRBD1 (5 bases). The germline V gene has CDR1 ENHRY and CDR2 SYGVKD. V lost 6 bases and J 5 bases, leaving 13 bases between the germline ends. The CDR3 has 13 residues. CDR3 sequence (DNA): TGTGCCATCAGCGCACAGGAGTTATATGGCTACACCTTC. Encoded protein: CAISAQELYGYTF.

V usage is TRBV5-1 and J usage is TRBJ2-6, with D hard to call. Germline V CDR1 and CDR2: SGHRS, YFSETQ. V lost 2 bases and J 4 bases, leaving 7 bases between the germline ends. The CDR3 is made up of 14 amino acids. The DNA for the CDR3 is TGCGCCAGCAGCTTACCTGGCGGGGCCAACGTCCTGACTTTC. Its protein product is CASSLPGGANVLTF.

The V call is TRBV19, the J call TRBJ1-3, with a possible D match to TRBD1 (5 bases). V dropped 5 bases and J dropped 2 bases, with 13 bases sitting between them. CDR3 length: 15 residues. CDR1 LNHDA and CDR2 SQIVND come from the germline V gene (reference sequence). The CDR3 reads CASSLRGSAGNTIYF. CDR3 sequence (DNA): TGTGCCAGTAGTTTGCGGGGGTCAGCTGGAAACACCATATATTTT.